This entry features one T cell receptor (beta chain) sequence. Its antigen remains unidentified. The CDR3 is made up of 14 amino acids. Trimming took 6 bases from V and 4 from J; bases not matched to a gene: 7. Germline CDR1 SGHAT, CDR2 FQNNGV. Some clones are missing from TCRdb's copy, which holds only in-frame ones; the method was immunoSEQ multiplex PCR. Of 70,000 or so clones in the sample, around 90% are singletons; the top ten hold 2%. Systemic immunosuppression or a history of autoimmune disease excluded patients. The sample originates from a study of OX40 agonist ivuxolimab in advanced cancers. As for the study in general: The dose-escalation cohort had hepatocellular carcinoma, melanoma, renal cell or head and neck cancer. Study-level findings and limits: CD8+ T cells showed, on average, more clonal expansion than CD4+ cells.

The chain is built from TRBV11-2 and TRBJ2-5; 8 bases match TRBD1. The source is an adult with an advanced solid tumor such as melanoma, head and neck, liver or kidney cancer. Material: CD4+ or CD8+ T cells sorted from blood, obtained in a trial of the OX40 agonist ivuxolimab. DNA of the CDR3: TGTGCCAGCAGAACCCCGACAGGGGCAGAGACCCAGTACTTC. Translation: CASRTPTGAETQYF.